This T cell receptor (beta chain) was sequenced for a study of blood T cell repertoires in COVID-19 (dated by TCRdb to the early 2020s). In the study overall: The collaborator samples originated in the United States, Italy and Spain and spanned the acute and convalescent phases of COVID-19. The prospective study material was composed of cDNA or gDNA derived from T cells, B-cell-depleted T cells, or PBMCs. The dataset comprised deeply sampled blood TCRbeta repertoires from subjects exposed to, actively infected with, or recovered from COVID-19. The repertoires were released in a freely available public database meant as a resource for research on the immune response to SARS-CoV-2. Samples came from the ongoing ImmuneRACE study (first 160 participants) plus 1,254 subjects from 6 global collaborators. Sample metadata almost always included a de-identified subject ID, COVID-19 status, age in years and sex. Where available, HLA class I and class II types were obtained from metadata supplied by the sample provider rather than from assay-based typing. Broad study findings and their caveats: How much clinical and demographic metadata was included differed by source and by participant, and the metadata was provided uncurated.

The immunoSEQ Assay, a bias-controlled multiplex PCR, was used to amplify TCRbeta CDR3 regions from genomic DNA. In the authors' own workflow: The number of nucleated cells in each sample was estimated from the amplification of reference gene primers within the assay. To quantify the absolute abundance of each unique TCRbeta CDR3 rearrangement, sequence reads were collapsed and filtered. For each sample, productive Simpson clonality was calculated by taking the square root of Simpson's diversity index across productive rearrangements. The clones in this table, taken by TCRdb from immuneACCESS, are in-frame only. Not every clone is retained; where verified, under half of the shortfall comes from an unresolved V gene, and the cause of the rest is unknown. V and J calls and clone size are given by that table; D and trimming were obtained from the DNA. Here the sample has 280,000 or so clones; 85% occur a single time. The ten largest clones take up roughly 14% of the sample.

There are 13 amino acids in the CDR3, from cysteine to phenylalanine inclusive. The read is trimmed to its CDR3 DNA, 39 bases read in frame from base 1. According to the germline V gene (reference sequence), CDR1 reads WNHNN and CDR2 reads SYGVQD. Deletion took 7 bases off V and 7 bases off J, with a span of 13 bases between the germline ends. Concerning this clone: Its antigen is currently not known. No base-level quality is on record; no much larger clone is a single base apart.

Whole blood was collected in K2EDTA tubes by collaborating institutions according to the institutions' own protocols. Collaborator samples were shipped for TCRbeta analysis as frozen whole blood, isolated PBMCs, or DNA extracted from either sample type. The chain is encoded by TRBV10-1 joined to TRBJ2-2, with a weak D call of TRBD2 (5 bases match). Sequencing used peripheral blood. The sequence was collected from a human donor in a cohort sampled during active COVID-19. The CDR3 in this case is CASKGSLGGELFF. The DNA sequence reads TGCGCCAGCAAAGGGAGCTTGGGCGGGGAGCTGTTTTTT.